One TCR beta chain is described in this entry. The antigen it binds to is not known. Base-call qualities are not available, and no considerably larger clone is one nucleotide away. Library preparation used 5' RACE. Sequencing took place on an Illumina HiSeq 2500. The second PCR ran for about 6 to 12 cycles and used a J-beta primer mix along with a sample-barcoded 5' primer. A template-switch 5' adaptor carrying 12 random nucleotides introduced a unique molecular identifier onto each TCR beta cDNA molecule. Each sample yielded at least 2.5 million CDR3-containing paired-end reads. First-strand cDNA was synthesized from all RNA with the Mint cDNA synthesis kit, primed by a TRBC-specific oligonucleotide. Following uracil-DNA glycosylase treatment, all cDNA underwent a first 18-cycle PCR with the universal primers M1SS and BC2_uni_R. Turning to the authors' computational methods: Each sample was normalized by randomly selecting 1 million high-quality reads, each carrying a distinct molecular identifier. Instead of being binned into consensus sequences, reads that shared molecular identifiers were thrown out. MiTCR, run with a Q25 quality threshold and the strictest error-elimination algorithm, handled CDR3 identification, clonotype clustering and error correction. A nonparametric unseen species model using Euler transformation provided a lower-bound estimate of total TCR beta diversity. TCRdb reanalyzed the raw reads on its own, using fastp at Q25 for trimming and MiXCR for clone calling, and kept in-frame beta chains. CDR3 protein duplicates are merged, each entry listing the most common genes and DNA. The V and J calls here are based on TCRdb, not the publication. This sample holds approximately 1.5 million distinct CDR3 sequences; about 35% were observed only once. The ten largest clonotypes hold around 11% of the sample.

The sample belongs to a study of blood T cells in healthy people across ages (dated by TCRdb to between 2014 and 2017). With regard to the full study: Template switching captured roughly one uniquely barcoded TCR beta cDNA molecule per two T cells in model experiments. The donors were divided into four age groups: young (average approximately 17 years), middle-aged (under 40), aged (approximately 64) and long-lived (around 87). To avoid experimental bias, donors of different ages were randomly spread across the sequencing lanes. Two additional independent replicas of 1 million unique cDNA reads from the same blood draw were analyzed for two donors (one aged 18 to 30 and one aged 80 or older). Using deep sequencing normalized with unique cDNA molecular identifiers, the study measured how TCR beta repertoire diversity changes with age. General findings and caveats noted by the study authors: As age increased, observed TCR beta diversity per million T cells dropped in a roughly linear way, and a significant reduction was already evident by age about 40. Total diversity estimates from one million sequenced T cells were considered lower bounds and underestimates. The CMV infection status of donors was not known, potentially confounding age-related changes in expanded clonotypes. Compared with the aged group, the long-lived group had more naive CD4+ T cells, fewer expanded clones and increased TCR diversity, a pattern suggesting age selection. The percentage of naive T cells measured by flow cytometry correlated strongly with observed TCR beta diversity. Since profiling was done on bulk unsorted PBMCs, naive and antigen-experienced compartments could not be conclusively compared.

Per the germline V gene (reference sequence), MNHEY is the CDR1 and SMNVEV is the CDR2. The CDR3 numbers 14 residues from cysteine through phenylalanine. Left in the record is the CDR3 DNA by itself, 42 bases read in frame from the first base. Germline trimming amounts to 7 bases on V and 9 bases on J, with 12 as the count of junction bases outside the gene matches. Systemically healthy Caucasian individuals from Russia, some 38 in total and aged about 6 to 100 years, were included as donors. Each donor gave roughly 9 milliliters of peripheral blood, drawn into EDTA-treated Vacutainer tubes. Ficoll-Paque density-gradient centrifugation was used to isolate PBMCs, with at least 6.5 million obtained per sample. Total RNA was extracted from PBMCs with Trizol reagent, with at least 6 micrograms obtained per sample. For every donor, flow cytometry on a PBMC aliquot measured the percentage of naive CD45RAhigh/CD27high T cells.

The origin of this receptor is a woman in her thirties in good health. The sequencing sample was made of blood. The chain is assembled from TRBV27 and TRBJ2-1; 7 bases in the middle match TRBD2. The DNA sequence reads TGTGCCAGCACGACCCTAGCGGACCTCAGTGAGCAGTTCTTC. It translates to CASTTLADLSEQFF.